This T cell receptor (beta chain) came from a study of regulatory T cells in long-lasting Graves disease. TCRdb processed the reads anew with MiXCR; each CDR3 protein has one entry. The data hold several hundred distinct CDR3 sequences, with about two thirds observed a single time. The CDR3 is 15 residues long. Germline values: CDR1 SGDLS, CDR2 YYNGEE. V was clipped by 0 bases and J by 0 bases; unmatched bases: 1. After RNA was extracted from PBMCs, the TCR library was made from it. Only one count was recorded for this clonotype. The chain has TRBV9 and TRBJ2-3, with 7 bases matching TRBD2. Specimen: peripheral blood mononuclear cells (PBMCs), collected with antithyroid drug treatment, in newly diagnosed or persistent Graves disease (not recorded which). The clonotype comes from a woman in her 40s with Graves disease. The chain's CDR3 is CASSVAGGSTDTQYF. CDR3 in DNA: TGTGCCAGCAGCGTAGCGGGAGGAAGCACAGATACGCAGTATTTT.